This T cell receptor (beta chain) came from a study of T-cell reconstitution after alpha-beta-depleted transplantation in children. Study-wide points: T-cell numbers and diversity, one year after transplant, stemmed largely from T cells that were newly produced. Diversity of TCRbeta at day 60 was high in some patients, arising from surviving recipient T cells and thymic progenitors.

CDR1 and CDR2 (germline): SGHAT, FQNNGV. The CDR3 runs to 16 residues. V trimming: 3 bases; J trimming: 4 bases; junction bases outside the gene matches: 8. This clonotype came up a few times. The target antigen is unknown. Unique molecular identifiers featured in how the TCRbeta library was prepared. TCRdb re-called the PCR reads with MiXCR, one entry per CDR3 protein. The sample includes roughly 420,000 distinct CDR3 sequences, under 20% of them seen just once. The sample in question was PBMCs, mostly from graft donor cells, obtained 360 days after TCRalphabeta/CD19-depleted stem cell transplant. This receptor was obtained from a boy under three years old who had a stem cell transplant for Wiskott-Aldrich syndrome, so the T cells may come from the graft donor. This chain links TRBV11-2 with TRBJ2-7; 11 nucleotides align to TRBD1. The DNA of the CDR3 is TGTGCCAGCAGCTTTGGGGACCGGGACAGGGGGTACGAGCAGTACTTC. Its translation is CASSFGDRDRGYEQYF.